This T cell receptor (beta chain) stems from a study of identical twins. After template switching added a universal primer site, the resulting cDNA carried unique molecular identifiers. TCRdb passed the 5' RACE reads through MiXCR, listing each CDR3 protein once. The sample lists 1,800,000 or so distinct CDR3 sequences, 25% to 35% seen once, with more than 0.25% in the top ten. CDR1 and CDR2 (germline): MNHEY, SVGAGI. The CDR3 consists of 13 residues. The V end was cut by 6 bases, the J end by 7 bases, with 16 bases between. This clonotype was observed a few times. This sequence originates from a newborn girl in good health. Source material: cord blood. The genes are TRBV6-5 and TRBJ2-7, with TRBD1 as a possible D gene (6 bases). CDR3 sequence (DNA): TGTGCCAGCAGCCGACAGGTCCCCTGGGAGCAGTACTTC. Protein: CASSRQVPWEQYF.